Below, 9 T cell receptor beta chains from the same sample are listed, as sequenced in a study of T-cell memory formation after mild COVID-19. A single record per CDR3 protein comes from TCRdb applying MiXCR to the 5' RACE reads. This table has around 200,000 distinct CDR3 sequences, around 30% appearing once. Sequencing was carried out using PBMCs or a T cell subset sorted from them (not recorded which). These TCRs come from an adult woman who had mild COVID-19 (a few samples of this study predate the infection). Cell type and time point are not known.

This clonotype was picked up a small number of times. This chain joins TRBV20-1 and TRBJ2-3; TRBD2 agrees at 13 bases. The CDR3 loop spans 15 amino acids. Trimming cost V 6 bases and J 1 base; bases outside gene matches: 4. The V gene's germline CDR1 is DFQATT and CDR2 SNEGSKA (reference sequence). CDR3 in amino acids: CSASGLAGRTDTQYF. The CDR3 DNA follows: TGCAGTGCATCGGGACTAGCGGGGCGCACAGATACGCAGTATTTT.

The chain has TRBV9 and TRBJ2-7, with D possibly TRBD2 on 5 matching bases. Germline CDR1 is SGDLS and CDR2 is YYNGEE. The germline V and J ends were trimmed by 0 bases and 2 bases, with 12 bases remaining between them. This CDR3 contains 15 residues. The CDR3 coding sequence is TGTGCCAGCAGCGTAGATACGGGGTTTACCTACGAGCAGTACTTC. Amino acids: CASSVDTGFTYEQYF. Filled out from reference TRBV9 and TRBJ2-7, the complete variable domain reads DSGVTQTPKHLITATGQRVTLRCSPRSGDLSVYWYQQSLDQGLQFLIQYYNGEERAKGNILERFSAQQFPDLHSELNLSSLELGDSALYFCASSVDTGFTYEQYFGPGTRLTVT.

There are a few counts of this clonotype. The chain has TRBV29-1 and TRBJ1-1; D is ambiguous. From germline, CDR1 is SQVTM and CDR2 ANQGSEA. The CDR3 consists of 15 residues. V lost 0 bases to trimming and J lost 2 bases, with 13 bases between them. As DNA, the CDR3 is TGCAGCGTTGAAGATTCTGTCGGTTCAAACACTGAAGCTTTCTTT. It is translated as CSVEDSVGSNTEAFF.

This chain connects TRBV29-1 to TRBJ2-1; 15 bases are a match to TRBD2. The J segment lost 0 bases and the V segment lost 6 bases, leaving 6 bases of the junction unmatched. Germline values: CDR1 SQVTM, CDR2 ANQGSEA. The CDR3 is 17 residues long. As DNA, the CDR3 is TGCAGCGTAAAAGGACTAGCGGGAGGGAGCTCCTACAATGAGCAGTTCTTC. Amino acid sequence: CSVKGLAGGSSYNEQFF.

V and J are TRBV11-3 and TRBJ2-1; D is uncertain. This CDR3 contains 16 residues. Germline CDR1 and CDR2: SGHNT and YENEEA. The V end lost 0 bases, the J end lost 2 bases, and 11 bases lay between the germline ends. CDR3 sequence: CASSLEGSLAYNEQFF. The CDR3 DNA is TGTGCCAGCAGCTTAGAAGGCAGTTTAGCCTACAATGAGCAGTTCTTC.

The rearrangement joins TRBV7-3 to TRBJ2-6, with D unresolved. This CDR3 spans 16 amino acids. The V gene's germline CDR1 is SGHTA and CDR2 FQGTGA. Trimming left V 0 bases short and J 2 bases short, with 8 bases between. The chain's CDR3 is CASSLTLSAGANVLTF. The CDR3 nucleotides read TGTGCCAGCAGCTTAACGTTATCAGCTGGGGCCAACGTCCTGACTTTC.

The chain is built from TRBV6-1 and TRBJ2-3, with D possibly matching TRBD1 (5 bases). Germline values: CDR1 MNHNS, CDR2 SASEGT. This CDR3 has 14 amino acids. The V gene lost 6 bases and the J gene lost 6 bases, with 16 bases spanning the gap. The DNA of the CDR3 is TGTGCCAGCAGAGATACAGGCAGGGCCGATACGCAGTATTTT. Its translation: CASRDTGRADTQYF.

Comment on this clonotype: One end of the junction is discordant with germline, which a read error may explain. The genes are TRBV2 and TRBJ2-1; TRBD2 matches at 8 bases. Germline V lookup: CDR1 SNHLY, CDR2 FYNNEI. The CDR3 extends over 14 amino acids. Here the CDR3 DNA reads TGTGCCAGCAGCGAAGCGCGGGGGGACGCTGAGCAGTTCTTC. Protein product: CASSEARGDAEQFF.

The chain joins TRBV7-6 to TRBJ1-1, with D possibly being TRBD1 (6 bases). Germline CDR1 is SGHVS and CDR2 is FNYEAQ. This CDR3 has 16 amino acids. Trimming took 5 bases from V and 4 from J, leaving 20 bases between them. CDR3 DNA: TGTGCCAGCAGCCCTCAATCAGCTTCGGGGGCCACTGAAGCTTTCTTT. This codes for CASSPQSASGATEAFF.